The rows below give T cell receptor beta chains drawn from one sample of a study of blood T cell repertoires in COVID-19. Assay used: immunoSEQ multiplex PCR; TCRdb lists only in-frame clones, some missing. The table includes 41,000 or so clones, approximately 90% detected once. Sequenced: peripheral blood. The receptor set was obtained from a man aged 55 to 69 with acute or convalescent COVID-19. The CDR3 runs from the conserved cysteine through the conserved F or W. A D gene is named only where the DNA matches it firmly. Size is stated for part of the rows, as once, few or many counts, or as a class when the clone is expanded.

cdr3_nt: TGTGCCAGTAGTATAAACAGGGGGCGCACCGGGGAGCTGTTTTTT
cdr3_aa: CASSINRGRTGELFF
clone_size: -
d_call: TRBD1
v_call: TRBV19
j_call: TRBJ2-2

cdr3_nt: TGTGCCATCAGTGGGGAGATGGCCTCTTATCGCTACACCTTC
cdr3_aa: CAISGEMASYRYTF
clone_size: few
d_call: -
v_call: TRBV10-3
j_call: TRBJ1-2

cdr3_nt: TGTGCCAGCAGCGTATGGGCGGGGAACACCGGGGAGCTGTTTTTT
cdr3_aa: CASSVWAGNTGELFF
clone_size: -
d_call: -
v_call: TRBV9
j_call: TRBJ2-2

cdr3_nt: TGTGCCAGCAGTCAGGGTAGCAATCAGCCCCAGCATTTT
cdr3_aa: CASSQGSNQPQHF
clone_size: -
d_call: -
v_call: TRBV12-3/TRBV12-4
j_call: TRBJ1-5

cdr3_nt: TGCGCCAGCAGACACAACCTCCGAGAGGGGGCCCGCCAAAATGAGCAGTTCTTC
cdr3_aa: CASRHNLREGARQNEQFF
clone_size: -
d_call: TRBD1
v_call: TRBV5-1
j_call: TRBJ2-1

cdr3_nt: TGTGCCAGCAGCCCGACTGCGGGGGGAAGTAATGAGCAGTTCTTC
cdr3_aa: CASSPTAGGSNEQFF
clone_size: -
d_call: TRBD2
v_call: TRBV3-1/TRBV3-2
j_call: TRBJ2-1

cdr3_nt: TGTGCCAGTAGTATTACAGGGAGCTCCTATAATTCACCCCTCCACTTT
cdr3_aa: CASSITGSSYNSPLHF
clone_size: -
d_call: -
v_call: TRBV19
j_call: TRBJ1-6

cdr3_nt: TGTGCCAGCAGCGGGACAGGGGTTGATGGCTACACCTTC
cdr3_aa: CASSGTGVDGYTF
clone_size: -
d_call: TRBD1
v_call: TRBV27
j_call: TRBJ1-2

cdr3_nt: TGCAGCGTTGGGGGCATTAATGAAAAACTGTTTTTT
cdr3_aa: CSVGGINEKLFF
clone_size: -
d_call: -
v_call: TRBV29-1
j_call: TRBJ1-4

cdr3_nt: TGTGCCAGTAGTATAAATCCCCGGGACAGGGAGGACTATGGCTACACCTTC
cdr3_aa: CASSINPRDREDYGYTF
clone_size: -
d_call: TRBD1
v_call: TRBV19
j_call: TRBJ1-2

cdr3_nt: TGTGCCAGCAGTTCAAACTCCTTGACTAGAAAGACCTACGAGCAGTACTTC
cdr3_aa: CASSSNSLTRKTYEQYF
clone_size: -
d_call: -
v_call: TRBV28
j_call: TRBJ2-7

cdr3_nt: TGTGCCTGGACTCCGACCGACAGCTACGAGCAGTACTTC
cdr3_aa: CAWTPTDSYEQYF
clone_size: -
d_call: -
v_call: TRBV30
j_call: TRBJ2-7

cdr3_nt: TGTGCCAGCAGTACTACGGGGGAAAAACTGTTTTTT
cdr3_aa: CASSTTGEKLFF
clone_size: once
d_call: -
v_call: TRBV2
j_call: TRBJ1-4

cdr3_nt: TGTGCCAGCAGCTCGCCGGGACAGGGGACTAACTATGGCTACACCTTC
cdr3_aa: CASSSPGQGTNYGYTF
clone_size: once
d_call: TRBD1
v_call: TRBV11-2
j_call: TRBJ1-2

cdr3_nt: TGTGCCAGTAGTACCGGGACAGGGCTGAACTATGGCTACACCTTC
cdr3_aa: CASSTGTGLNYGYTF
clone_size: -
d_call: TRBD1
v_call: TRBV19
j_call: TRBJ1-2

cdr3_nt: TGTGCCAGCAGCCAGAGGACTAGCGGGGGGAGTTCCTACAATGAGCAGTTCTTC
cdr3_aa: CASSQRTSGGSSYNEQFF
clone_size: -
d_call: TRBD2
v_call: TRBV11-2
j_call: TRBJ2-1

cdr3_nt: TGCGCCAGCAGCTTGGTTGGGGGCGCTGACACTGAAGCTTTCTTT
cdr3_aa: CASSLVGGADTEAFF
clone_size: -
d_call: -
v_call: TRBV5-1
j_call: TRBJ1-1

cdr3_nt: TGTGCCAGCAGCACCGGGACAGGACGGTTGGCCGGGGAGCTGTTTTTT
cdr3_aa: CASSTGTGRLAGELFF
clone_size: -
d_call: TRBD1
v_call: TRBV11-1
j_call: TRBJ2-2

cdr3_nt: TGCGCCAGCAGCGGAACAGGGTCCTCCGAGACCCAGTACTTC
cdr3_aa: CASSGTGSSETQYF
clone_size: -
d_call: -
v_call: TRBV5-1
j_call: TRBJ2-5

cdr3_nt: TGTGCCAGTAGTATTCAAGGGGCGCGGGAGACCCAGTACTTC
cdr3_aa: CASSIQGARETQYF
clone_size: -
d_call: -
v_call: TRBV19
j_call: TRBJ2-5

cdr3_nt: TGTGCCAGCAGCTTAGGCCAGGGGGCCGGACAGCCCCAGCATTTT
cdr3_aa: CASSLGQGAGQPQHF
clone_size: -
d_call: TRBD1
v_call: TRBV7-8
j_call: TRBJ1-5

cdr3_nt: TGTGCCAGCAGTTACTCCACGGGACAGGGGGACACCGGGGAGCTGTTTTTT
cdr3_aa: CASSYSTGQGDTGELFF
clone_size: -
d_call: TRBD1
v_call: TRBV6-2/TRBV6-3
j_call: TRBJ2-2

cdr3_nt: TGTGCCAGCAGCGACGTGGACAGGGGCGGCTACACCTTC
cdr3_aa: CASSDVDRGGYTF
clone_size: -
d_call: TRBD1
v_call: TRBV5-4
j_call: TRBJ1-2

cdr3_nt: TGTGCCAGCAGCGTAGGGACAAGTTCGACCTATGGCTACACCTTC
cdr3_aa: CASSVGTSSTYGYTF
clone_size: -
d_call: -
v_call: TRBV9
j_call: TRBJ1-2

cdr3_nt: TGTGCCAGCAGTTTCCGGGACAGGGGAGAAGCTTTCTTT
cdr3_aa: CASSFRDRGEAFF
clone_size: -
d_call: TRBD1
v_call: TRBV6-5
j_call: TRBJ1-1

cdr3_nt: TGTGCCAGTAGCGGTCGGCGGGGCGAATACAATGAGCAGTTCTTC
cdr3_aa: CASSGRRGEYNEQFF
clone_size: -
d_call: -
v_call: TRBV19
j_call: TRBJ2-1

cdr3_nt: TGTGCCAGCAGCCAATTACAGGCAAACAATGAGCAGTTCTTC
cdr3_aa: CASSQLQANNEQFF
clone_size: -
d_call: -
v_call: TRBV3-1/TRBV3-2
j_call: TRBJ2-1

cdr3_nt: TGCGCCAGCAGCCCGCAACCGCTATACAATGAGCAGTTCTTC
cdr3_aa: CASSPQPLYNEQFF
clone_size: -
d_call: -
v_call: TRBV4-1
j_call: TRBJ2-1

cdr3_nt: TGTGCCAGCAGCCCGAGGGAGGGGACAGGGGCAAACTATGGCTACACCTTC
cdr3_aa: CASSPREGTGANYGYTF
clone_size: once
d_call: TRBD1
v_call: TRBV9
j_call: TRBJ1-2

cdr3_nt: TGTGCCAGCAGTGAGACATTTGCCCAGCATTTT
cdr3_aa: CASSETFAQHF
clone_size: -
d_call: -
v_call: TRBV6-1
j_call: TRBJ1-5

cdr3_nt: TGTGCCAGCAGCCCCATTGATGCTAGAAGCACAGATACGCAGTATTTT
cdr3_aa: CASSPIDARSTDTQYF
clone_size: -
d_call: -
v_call: TRBV5-8
j_call: TRBJ2-3

cdr3_nt: TGTGCCAGCAGTCCGCGACTAGCGGGGTGGAATGAGCAGTTCTTC
cdr3_aa: CASSPRLAGWNEQFF
clone_size: -
d_call: TRBD2
v_call: TRBV6-5
j_call: TRBJ2-1

cdr3_nt: TGTGCCAGCAGCCTTCAGGTGAACACTGAAGCTTTCTTT
cdr3_aa: CASSLQVNTEAFF
clone_size: -
d_call: -
v_call: TRBV9
j_call: TRBJ1-1

cdr3_nt: TGTGCCAGCTCACCGCCGACAGGGGATAATGAAAAACTGTTTTTT
cdr3_aa: CASSPPTGDNEKLFF
clone_size: -
d_call: TRBD1
v_call: TRBV18
j_call: TRBJ1-4

cdr3_nt: TGCGCCAGCAGCGACGGAGGCGGTATCACTGAAGCTTTCTTT
cdr3_aa: CASSDGGGITEAFF
clone_size: once
d_call: -
v_call: TRBV10-1
j_call: TRBJ1-1